This T cell receptor beta chain was identified in a study of T cells in Graves' hyperthyroidism and ophthalmopathy. Study-wide points: Blood samples included most of the expanded thyroid clonotypes exceeding 0.001.

About this clonotype itself: Its antigen remains unknown.

Authors of the study amplified TCR beta CDR3 regions from RNA transcripts. Researchers ran a first-round RT-PCR on the TCR CDR3 using the HTBI primer set. TCRdb analysed the multiplex PCR reads with MiXCR anew, one entry per CDR3 protein. The repertoire holds around 200,000 distinct CDR3 sequences, with over 15% as singletons. Stable Graves' hyperthyroidism meant no ophthalmopathy progression within 18 months. PBMCs were sourced from less than 12 ml fresh peripheral blood. The V gene lost 4 bases and the J gene lost 6 bases, with 16 bases spanning the gap. In germline, CDR1 is SGHRS, CDR2 YFSETQ. This CDR3 is 14 amino acids long.

The sequence came from a woman aged 45-65 years with Graves' hyperthyroidism. The sample consisted of blood. The chain carries TRBV5-1 and TRBJ1-2; D gene uncertain. CDR3 sequence: CASSLTRTADGYTF. DNA for the CDR3: TGCGCCAGCAGCCTAACTCGGACTGCTGATGGCTACACCTTC.